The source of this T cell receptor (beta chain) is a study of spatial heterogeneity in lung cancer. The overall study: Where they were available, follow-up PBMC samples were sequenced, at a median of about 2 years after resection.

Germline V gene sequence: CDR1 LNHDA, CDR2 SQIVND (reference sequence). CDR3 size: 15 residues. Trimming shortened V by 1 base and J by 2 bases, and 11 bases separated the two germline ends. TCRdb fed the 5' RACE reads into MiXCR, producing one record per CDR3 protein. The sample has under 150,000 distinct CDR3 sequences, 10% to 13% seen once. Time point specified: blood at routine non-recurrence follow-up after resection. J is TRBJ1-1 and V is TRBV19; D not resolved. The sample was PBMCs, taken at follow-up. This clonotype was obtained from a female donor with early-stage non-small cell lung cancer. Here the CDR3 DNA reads TGTGCCAGTAGTATAGCGACGACCCCCAACACTGAAGCTTTCTTT. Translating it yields CASSIATTPNTEAFF.